The 23 T cell receptor beta chains below all came from one sample that was sequenced in a study of lymphopenia after photon versus proton radiotherapy. The table came from immunoSEQ multiplex PCR; TCRdb's copy has only in-frame clones and leaves some out. The table shows about 70,000 clones, with 85% to 95% occurring only once. The sequencing here drew on peripheral blood, taken from a patient treated with photon-based radiotherapy. Receptors originate from a woman aged 40-49 years with cholangiocarcinoma.

This chain uses TRBV7-2 with TRBJ2-1; the match to TRBD1 covers 8 bases. The CDR3 is 15 amino acids. The junction had 6 bases not matched to a gene; V was cut back by 5 bases and J by 3 bases. CDR1 SGHTA and CDR2 FQGNSA come from the germline V gene. The CDR3 sequence: CASSPDRAFYNEQFF. Written as DNA, the CDR3 is TGTGCCAGCAGCCCGGACAGGGCCTTCTACAATGAGCAGTTCTTC.

The V and J genes are TRBV5-4 and TRBJ2-7; D gene unclear. Germline V gene data show CDR1 as SGHNT and CDR2 as YYREEE (reference sequence). The CDR3 totals 14 residues. V lost 4 bases and J lost 10, with 21 bases in between. For the CDR3, the DNA is TGTGCCAGCAGCCCAAGGCAGGCGGCAGATAAACAGTACTTC. Its protein is CASSPRQAADKQYF. Complete variable domain (other parts from reference TRBV5-4 and TRBJ2-7): ETGVTQSPTHLIKTRGQQVTLRCSSQSGHNTVSWYQQALGQGPQFIFQYYREEENGRGNFPPRFSGLQFPNYSSELNVNALELDDSALYLCASSPRQAADKQYFGPGTRLTVT.

This clone is a singleton in its sample. The genes are TRBV7-2 and TRBJ2-7, with D tentatively TRBD1 (5 bases). The CDR3 sequence is 17 residues long. CDR1 is SGHTA, CDR2 FQGNSA, per germline. V was trimmed by 3 bases and J by 0 bases, leaving 18 bases between them. In nucleotides, the CDR3 is TGTGCCAGCAGCTTTAACTGGGGCCGGCAAGTCTCCTACGAGCAGTACTTC. It encodes CASSFNWGRQVSYEQYF.

The chain combines TRBV5-1 with TRBJ1-1, with 7 bases aligning to TRBD1. V trimming: 4 bases; J trimming: 8 bases; junction bases outside the gene matches: 5. Germline V gene lookup returns CDR1 SGHRS and CDR2 YFSETQ. There are 12 residues in the CDR3. CDR3 sequence: CASSTPRGEAFF. For the CDR3, the DNA is TGCGCCAGCAGCACGCCCAGGGGGGAAGCTTTCTTT.

The gene calls are TRBV6-6 and TRBJ1-1, with D hard to call. Trimming removed 6 bases from V and 11 bases from J, with 13 bases in between. Germline CDR1 and CDR2: MNHNY and SVGAGI (reference sequence). The CDR3 length is 11 residues. The CDR3 here is CASSLSRAAFF. The CDR3, as DNA: TGTGCCAGCAGCTTAAGCAGAGCGGCTTTCTTT.

The J gene is TRBJ1-4, the V gene TRBV2, with 8 nucleotides matching TRBD1. The V gene end was trimmed by 6 bases and the J gene end by 8 bases; junction bases not matched to a gene: 8. Germline V lookup: CDR1 SNHLY, CDR2 FYNNEI. CDR3 length: 14 residues. The chain's CDR3 is CASSDRGEWEKLFF. The DNA for the CDR3 is TGTGCCAGCAGCGACAGGGGAGAGTGGGAAAAACTGTTTTTT.

The chain is built from TRBV5-4 and TRBJ1-1; D is unresolved. The germline CDR1 and CDR2 sequences are SGHNT and YYREEE (reference sequence). Trimming left V 0 bases short and J 4 bases short, with 10 bases between. The CDR3 loop spans 14 amino acids. DNA of the CDR3: TGTGCCAGCAGCTTGGACGGCGCGGTCACTGAAGCTTTCTTT. It codes for CASSLDGAVTEAFF.

This clone was recorded once. The CDR3 DNA reads as TGTGCCAGCAGAGTCGGACAGGGATCTTCTGAAGCTTTCTTT. Amino acid sequence: CASRVGQGSSEAFF. The chain has TRBV2 and TRBJ1-1; 8 bases align to TRBD1. This CDR3 is built from 14 residues. Germline CDR1 SNHLY, CDR2 FYNNEI. Trimming at V came to 6 bases and at J to 6 bases, leaving 9 bases not matched to a gene. The variable domain in full, completed from reference TRBV2 and TRBJ1-1, reads EPEVTQTPSHQVTQMGQEVILRCVPISNHLYFYWYRQILGQKVEFLVSFYNNEISEKSEIFDDQFSVERPDGSNFTLKIRSTKLEDSAMYFCASRVGQGSSEAFFGQGTRLTVV.

The chain combines TRBV6-5 with TRBJ1-2; tentatively, D is TRBD1 (6 bases). This CDR3 comprises 15 residues. CDR1 is MNHEY and CDR2 is SVGAGI in the germline V gene. V shed 4 bases and J shed 0 bases, with 12 bases lying between them. The DNA of the CDR3 is TGTGCCAGCAGTTCCGGACAGCAAGCTAACTATGGCTACACCTTC. Translated, it gives CASSSGQQANYGYTF.

The chain links TRBV15 to TRBJ2-7; D not certain. CDR3 length: 13 amino acids. Germline loops: CDR1 LNHNV, CDR2 YYDKDF (reference sequence). V was shortened by 0 bases and J by 9 bases, with 12 bases between the two germline ends. CDR3 DNA sequence: TGTGCCACCAGCAGAGATCGACTTAAGGGGCAGTACTTC. This translates into CATSRDRLKGQYF.

The chain carries TRBV6-6 and TRBJ1-1; D remains unclear. Germline lookup yields CDR1 MNHNY and CDR2 SVGAGI (reference sequence). The CDR3 runs to 13 residues. V gave up 11 bases and J gave up 10 bases, with 23 bases separating them. The CDR3 protein is CASKSGDLSSAFF. The DNA for the CDR3 is TGTGCCTCCAAATCGGGCGACTTAAGCTCAGCTTTCTTT.

The chain joins TRBV27 to TRBJ2-3; unclear D gene. V was cut by 8 bases and J by 7 bases, with 7 bases left in between. CDR1 is MNHEY and CDR2 is SMNVEV in the germline V gene (reference sequence). The CDR3 has 10 amino acids. DNA for the CDR3: TGTGCCAGCGGAACTTATACGCAGTATTTT. This translates into CASGTYTQYF.

The V call is TRBV2, the J call TRBJ2-3; D tentatively reads TRBD1 or TRBD2 (5 bases each). The CDR3 runs 15 residues. The germline V gene encodes CDR1 SNHLY and CDR2 FYNNEI. V was clipped by 5 bases and J by 4 bases, with 16 bases between them. This CDR3 reads CASSITSGRSDTQYF. The CDR3 DNA follows: TGTGCCAGCAGTATAACATCGGGACGGTCAGATACGCAGTATTTT.

The rearrangement links TRBV5-1 to TRBJ1-4; 7 nucleotides match TRBD1. V gave up 2 bases and J gave up 3 bases; unmatched junction bases: 4. Germline V CDR1 and CDR2: SGHRS, YFSETQ. This CDR3 spans 15 amino acids. CDR3 region: CASSFRDSPNEKLFF. CDR3 nucleotides: TGCGCCAGCAGCTTCCGGGACAGCCCTAATGAAAAACTGTTTTTT.

The DNA for the CDR3 is TGTGCCAGCAGTTTAGTCCCGGGGCTAGCGGGAAGTGGTTACGAGCAGTACTTC. This codes for CASSLVPGLAGSGYEQYF. V gene TRBV27 combines with J gene TRBJ2-7; TRBD2 matches at 9 bases. CDR3 length equals 18 residues. Germline lookup yields CDR1 MNHEY and CDR2 SMNVEV (reference sequence). The junction had 15 bases not matched to a gene; V was cut back by 2 bases and J by 4 bases.

This clone was observed a single time. The genes are TRBV11-2 and TRBJ2-7; D not resolved. This CDR3 is built from 11 residues. V lost 5 bases to trimming and J lost 6 bases, with 8 bases between them. The germline V gene encodes CDR1 SGHAT and CDR2 FQNNGV. CDR3 nucleotides: TGTGCCAGCAGCATCACCACCGAGCAGTACTTC. Translation: CASSITTEQYF.

The chain recombines TRBV5-1 with TRBJ2-5; TRBD1 aligns across 9 bases. The CDR3 is made up of 14 amino acids. Germline CDR1 SGHRS, CDR2 YFSETQ. V shed 3 bases, J shed 4 bases, and the junction held 4 bases outside the gene matches. The CDR3 region is CASSSGQGSETQYF. CDR3 bases: TGCGCCAGCAGCTCGGGACAGGGATCAGAGACCCAGTACTTC.

This clone was observed a single time. The J gene is TRBJ2-1, the V gene TRBV5-8, with TRBD2 as a possible D gene (6 bases). This CDR3 has 17 amino acids. V was trimmed by 4 bases and J by 2 bases, leaving 19 bases between them. Germline-derived CDR1 and CDR2 are SGHTS and YDEGEE. CDR3 loop: CASSLDRRGSPYNEQFF. CDR3 nucleotides: TGTGCCAGCAGCCTGGACCGGAGGGGTAGCCCCTACAATGAGCAGTTCTTC.

The chain recombines TRBV2 with TRBJ1-2; TRBD1 matches at 9 bases. Per the germline V gene, CDR1 is SNHLY and CDR2 is FYNNEI. V shed 5 bases, J shed 8 bases, and the junction held 9 bases outside the gene matches. This CDR3 has 14 amino acids. The CDR3: CASSFDRGSQGYTF. In DNA form, the CDR3 reads TGTGCCAGCAGTTTTGACAGGGGGAGCCAGGGCTACACCTTC.

The gene calls are TRBV28 and TRBJ2-5; D assignment may be TRBD1 or TRBD2 (6 bases each). This CDR3 is built from 15 residues. V lost 3 bases, J lost 1 base, and 12 bases lay in between. Germline V CDR1 and CDR2: MDHEN, SYDVKM. As DNA, the CDR3 is TGTGCCAGCAGTTTGGCGCCGGGGGCCCAAGAGACCCAGTACTTC. This translates into CASSLAPGAQETQYF.

CDR3 sequence: CASSPEGRGLRDGYTF. The CDR3 coding sequence is TGTGCCAGCAGCCCTGAGGGAAGGGGGCTTAGAGATGGCTACACCTTC. The chain combines TRBV11-2 with TRBJ1-2, with 7 bases fitting TRBD1. The junction had 15 bases not matched to a gene; V was cut back by 5 bases and J by 6 bases. The CDR3 is made up of 16 amino acids. Germline V CDR1 and CDR2: SGHAT, FQNNGV. The full variable domain, with the rest looked up from reference TRBV11-2 and TRBJ1-2, is EAGVAQSPRYKIIEKRQSVAFWCNPISGHATLYWYQQILGQGPKLLIQFQNNGVVDDSQLPKDRFSAERLKGVDSTLKIQPAKLEDSAVYLCASSPEGRGLRDGYTFGSGTRLTVV.

This chain connects TRBV28 to TRBJ2-5, with 7 nucleotides matching TRBD1. Germline-derived CDR1 and CDR2 are MDHEN and SYDVKM. With 4 bases clipped from V and 5 bases from J, the junction kept 4 bases outside the gene matches. This CDR3 region has 13 residues. The CDR3 protein is CASSSGTVETQYF. The DNA for the CDR3 is TGTGCCAGCAGTTCAGGGACAGTGGAGACCCAGTACTTC.

The chain is built from TRBV9 and TRBJ2-1, with D unclear. The CDR3 is made up of 16 amino acids. Per the germline V gene, CDR1 is SGDLS and CDR2 is YYNGEE. Trimming pared 3 bases from V and 2 bases from J, leaving 15 bases between. Here the CDR3 reads CASSGADTPPYNEQFF. CDR3 DNA: TGTGCCAGCAGCGGAGCCGACACACCACCCTACAATGAGCAGTTCTTC.